This T cell receptor (beta chain) is from a study of regulatory dendritic cells for organ transplantation. Data came from immunoSEQ multiplex PCR; TCRdb stores just in-frame clones and leaves some out. The sample has about 34,000 clones, 70% to 90% seen once; the top ten hold under 0.065%. The CDR3 has 16 residues. The germline V gene has CDR1 LNHDA and CDR2 SQIVND (reference sequence). V was trimmed by 3 bases and J by 5 bases, leaving 16 bases between them. The rearrangement joins TRBV19 to TRBJ2-2; either TRBD1 or TRBD2 may supply D (5 bases each). Sequencing was performed on naive CD4+ T cells from blood. The subset here: CD45RA+ naive T cells. The sequence was collected from a human donor in good health. The CDR3 nucleotides read TGTGCCAGTAGTATTAGAGGGGATGTTGCTACCGGGGAGCTGTTTTTT. It specifies CASSIRGDVATGELFF.